Below are 12 T cell receptor delta chains sequenced from a single sample in a study of delta chains in infants with herpesvirus infections. Reverse transcription of PBMC RNA used primers specific for the gamma and delta chains. TCRdb re-called the RT-PCR reads with CATT. The sample has some 1,500 delta-chain clones, 34% seen once. Material: peripheral blood, obtained at time point 1 of longitudinal follow-up. These receptors were collected from a human donor who was a Ugandan infant, either HIV-exposed or HIV-unexposed (not recorded which).

As regards this clone: This likely came from a read error, as a far larger clone is one base away. Other nucleotide sequences from this sample produce the same CDR3. J is TRDJ2 and V is TRDV3; a possible D gene is TRDD2 (6 bases). Trimming cost V 2 bases and J 2 bases, with 15 bases left between them. The germline V gene has CDR1 TVYSNPD and CDR2 GDNSRS (reference sequence). The CDR3 sequence is 15 residues long. The CDR3 loop reads CAFSYGGYLTAQLFF. CDR3 bases: TGTGCCTTTTCCTACGGGGGCTACTTGACAGCACAACTCTTCTTT.

By frequency in the sample, this clone is large. The chain recombines TRDV1 with TRDJ2, with a tentative D call TRDD3 (6 bases). Germline V CDR1 and CDR2: TSWWSYY, QGS. Deletions cut 0 bases from V and 4 bases from J, with 36 bases between. There are 24 residues in the CDR3. CDR3 in amino acids: CALGELVRTLPTPLGFWGTAQLFF. CDR3 nucleotide sequence: TGTGCTCTTGGGGAACTAGTGAGGACGCTTCCCACCCCCTTGGGTTTCTGGGGGACAGCACAACTCTTCTTT.

The chain couples TRDV1 to TRDJ1; 11 nucleotides agree with TRDD3. CDR1 and CDR2 from the germline V gene are TSWWSYY and QGS. CDR3 size: 22 residues. Trimming removed 0 bases from V and 0 bases from J; junction bases left unmatched: 18. CDR3 protein: CALGELIDPYPGGYWDTDKLIF. CDR3 in DNA: TGTGCTCTTGGGGAACTAATAGACCCCTACCCTGGGGGATACTGGGACACCGATAAACTCATCTTT.

A word on this clone: Other DNA sequences within the sample encode an identical CDR3. The genes are TRDV2 and TRDJ1, with 7 nucleotides matching TRDD3. This CDR3 is 16 amino acids long. CDR1 is GEAIGNYY and CDR2 is EKD in the germline V gene. J was trimmed by 5 bases and V by 3 bases; bases with no gene match: 14. DNA for the CDR3: TGTGCCTGTGACCCTCGTACTGGGGTCCGTCGGGATAAACTCATCTTT. This sequence encodes CACDPRTGVRRDKLIF.

Concerning this clone itself: Given a far larger clone just one base away, this is likely a sequencing read error. The rearrangement links TRDV3 to TRDJ1; D is tentatively TRDD2 or TRDD3 (6 bases each). Trimming removed 4 bases from V and 4 bases from J, with 37 bases in between. This CDR3 has 20 amino acids. The germline V gene has CDR1 TVYSNPD and CDR2 GDNSRS (reference sequence). The CDR3 loop reads CASPPSQRWGPSGMFDKLIF. The CDR3 DNA sequence: TGTGCCTCCCCGCCTTCCCAACGTTGGGGGCCCTCGGGGATGTTCGATAAACTCATCTTT.

By sample fraction, this clone is medium-sized. V is TRAV38-2/DV8 and J is TRDJ1; D is possibly TRDD2 or TRDD3 (7 bases each). The CDR3 spans 17 residues. Trimming pared 5 bases from V and 0 bases from J, leaving 20 bases between. Germline V gene lookup returns CDR1 TSESDYY and CDR2 QEAYKQQN. The CDR3 loop is CAYRDSFLGGYTDKLIF. The CDR3 region has the DNA TGTGCTTATAGAGATTCCTTCCTGGGGGGGTACACCGATAAACTCATCTTT.

In this sample, this clone is large. V usage is TRDV2 and J usage is TRDJ3, with 8 bases that match TRDD3. V lost 0 bases, J lost 0 bases, and 12 bases stayed unmatched. The CDR3 covers 21 residues. Germline V lookup: CDR1 GEAIGNYY, CDR2 EKD. CDR3: CACDTAWGIPPSSWDTRQMFF. Here the CDR3 DNA reads TGTGCCTGTGACACCGCGTGGGGGATCCCCCCTAGCTCCTGGGACACCCGACAGATGTTTTTC.

This clone is deemed medium-sized. The chain employs TRDV1 and TRDJ1; 12 bases are a match to TRDD3. V lost 4 bases to trimming and J lost 0 bases; unmatched junction nucleotides: 18. The CDR3 totals 21 residues. CDR1 and CDR2 (germline): TSWWSYY, QGS. CDR3 sequence: CALGGSLPTGGYPINTDKLIF. The CDR3 DNA reads TGTGCTCTTGGGGGGAGCCTTCCTACTGGGGGATACCCCATCAACACCGATAAACTCATCTTT.

As concerns this clone: A read error may explain this, as a much larger clone is one base away. The chain joins TRDV1 to TRDJ1; D unclear. This CDR3 spans 16 amino acids. Trimming stripped 2 bases from V and 2 bases from J, with 15 bases between. CDR1 TSWWSYY and CDR2 QGS come from the germline V gene. The CDR3, as DNA: TGTGCTCTTGGGGAAAACATCGTACGGGGTACCGATAAACTCATCTTT. Residues: CALGENIVRGTDKLIF.

By share, this clone ranks as medium-sized. The chain recombines TRDV1 with TRDJ1, with TRDD3 as a possible D gene (5 bases). This CDR3 contains 18 residues. V dropped 3 bases and J dropped 1 base, with 21 bases sitting between them. CDR1 and CDR2 from the germline V gene are TSWWSYY and QGS. CDR3 coding DNA: TGTGCTCTTGGGGAGTCCCCGGTGTGGGGAGGGATCACCGATAAACTCATCTTT. This encodes CALGESPVWGGITDKLIF.

Points on this clone: This may be a read error, as it is one base from a much larger clone. Other DNA sequences in the same sample also yield this CDR3. The chain couples TRDV2 to TRDJ2; TRDD3 aligns across 11 bases. This CDR3 contains 17 residues. The germline V gene encodes CDR1 GEAIGNYY and CDR2 EKD. The CDR3 here is CACDLLGDSLLTAQLFF. The CDR3 region has the DNA TGTGCCTGTGACTTACTGGGGGATAGCCTCTTGACGGCACAACTCTTCTTT.

As to this clone: The protein held in TCRdb is that of a much larger clone and does not match this DNA's translation at residue 3, likely because of a read error; the protein shown is translated from the DNA. The V call is TRDV3, the J call TRDJ1, with 10 bases fitting TRDD3. Germline values: CDR1 TVYSNPD, CDR2 GDNSRS (reference sequence). The junction had 18 bases not matched to a gene; V was cut back by 5 bases and J by 0 bases. This CDR3 contains 18 residues. The CDR3 here is CAPPVPTLTGGYTDKLIF. CDR3 nucleotides: TGTGCCCCCCCCGTTCCTACGTTAACTGGGGGATACACCGATAAACTCATCTTT.